The 7 T cell receptor beta chains listed next were all sequenced from one sample in a study of blood T cell repertoires in COVID-19. Assay used: immunoSEQ multiplex PCR; TCRdb lists only in-frame clones, some missing. The sample includes fewer than 450,000 clones, less than 95% of them seen just once. Sequencing was performed on PBMCs or T cells enriched from blood (not recorded which). The origin of the receptors is a man between 18 and 35 years old who had recovered from COVID-19.

In its sample, this clone was seen once. The chain couples TRBV5-5 to TRBJ2-5; D is undetermined. The V gene lost 1 base and the J gene lost 4 bases, with 8 bases spanning the gap. The CDR3 is 13 amino acids. Germline CDR1 and CDR2: SGHKS and YYEKEE (reference sequence). The CDR3 reads CASSLRLVETQYF. The DNA of the CDR3 is TGTGCCAGCAGCTTGCGACTCGTAGAGACCCAGTACTTC.

The rearrangement links TRBV19 to TRBJ1-1; 10 bases are shared with TRBD1. CDR3 size: 17 residues. V gave up 7 bases and J gave up 4 bases; unmatched junction bases: 15. Germline CDR1 and CDR2: LNHDA and SQIVND (reference sequence). CDR3 sequence (DNA): TGTGCCAGTATCCAACCTGTCCGGGACAGGGGAACCACTGAAGCTTTCTTT. Encoded protein: CASIQPVRDRGTTEAFF.

The CDR3 reads CASSRDVGGQETQYF. In DNA form, the CDR3 reads TGTGCCAGCAGCAGGGACGTAGGGGGCCAAGAGACCCAGTACTTC. The chain couples TRBV5-5 to TRBJ2-5; perhaps TRBD1 as D (6 bases). This CDR3 is 15 amino acids long. The germline V and J ends were trimmed by 4 bases and 1 base, with 14 bases remaining between them. Per the germline V gene, CDR1 is SGHKS and CDR2 is YYEKEE (reference sequence).

The chain carries TRBV19 and TRBJ1-3; the match to TRBD1 covers 8 bases. V trimming: 10 bases; J trimming: 4 bases; junction bases outside the gene matches: 6. The germline V gene has CDR1 LNHDA and CDR2 SQIVND (reference sequence). This CDR3 comprises 13 residues. The CDR3 region is CATADRAGNTIYF. The CDR3 DNA follows: TGTGCCACCGCGGACAGGGCCGGAAACACCATATATTTT.

DNA for the CDR3: TGTGCCAGCTCACCTAGGCCACAGGGCGGTAATGAGCAGTTCTTC. This sequence encodes CASSPRPQGGNEQFF. The chain has TRBV18 and TRBJ2-1; a weak D match, TRBD1 (6 bases). The germline V gene has CDR1 KGHSH and CDR2 LQKENI. V gave up 3 bases and J gave up 7 bases, with 16 bases separating them. CDR3 length: 15 amino acids. Using reference TRBV18 and TRBJ2-1 for the parts outside the CDR3, the full variable domain is NAGVMQNPRHLVRRRGQEARLRCSPMKGHSHVYWYRQLPEEGLKFMVYLQKENIIDESGMPKERFSAEFPKEGPSILRIQQVVRGDSAAYFCASSPRPQGGNEQFFGPGTRLTVL.

The DNA for the CDR3 is TGTGCCAGCTCAGTTAGTGGACAGTCTAATTCACCCCTCCACTTT. Protein product: CASSVSGQSNSPLHF. The chain couples TRBV18 to TRBJ1-6; tentatively, D is TRBD1 (6 bases). The CDR3 has 15 amino acids. Germline lookup yields CDR1 KGHSH and CDR2 LQKENI. Deletions cut 5 bases from V and 6 bases from J, with 14 bases between.

The J gene is TRBJ1-1, the V gene TRBV28; D gene uncertain. The CDR3 extends over 14 amino acids. Germline V gene data show CDR1 as MDHEN and CDR2 as SYDVKM. Trimming shortened V by 4 bases and J by 1 base, and 10 bases separated the two germline ends. The CDR3 nucleotides read TGTGCCAGCAGTTCGTGGGCCCCGAACACTGAAGCTTTCTTT. Protein: CASSSWAPNTEAFF.